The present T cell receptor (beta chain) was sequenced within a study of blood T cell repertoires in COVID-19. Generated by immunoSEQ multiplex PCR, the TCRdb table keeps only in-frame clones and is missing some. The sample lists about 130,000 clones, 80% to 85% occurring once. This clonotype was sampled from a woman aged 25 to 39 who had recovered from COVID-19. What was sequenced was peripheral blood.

CDR3 sequence: CASSLGGSLSVYEQYF. CDR3 coding DNA: TGTGCCAGCAGCCTCGGGGGGTCCCTTTCAGTCTACGAGCAGTACTTC. The rearrangement uses TRBV7-2 and TRBJ2-7; 7 nucleotides agree with TRBD2. CDR3 length: 16 amino acids. Germline loops: CDR1 SGHTA, CDR2 FQGNSA. The V and J ends lost 5 bases and 3 bases, in that order; junction bases with no gene match: 13.